This TCR beta chain stems from a study of blood T cell repertoires in COVID-19. Study information: From the United States, Italy and Spain came samples of acute and convalescent COVID-19. Nucleic acid was either cDNA or gDNA, and it came from T cells, B-cell-depleted T cells, or PBMCs.

The CDR3 runs to 15 residues. Germline trimming cut 2 bases from V and 3 bases from J; bases unmatched to any gene: 6. Germline V gene data show CDR1 as MNHEY and CDR2 as SVGAGI. Authors' analysis steps: For nucleated cells, counts were estimated from reference gene primer amplification. This table comes from immunoSEQ multiplex PCR, and its TCRdb copy is limited to in-frame clones, with some not included. The V and J calls and clone size are taken from that table; D and trimming were inferred from the DNA. The data hold some 100,000 clones, with about nine tenths observed a single time. This chain connects TRBV6-5 to TRBJ1-1; 7 positions agree with TRBD1. The sequenced sample consisted of peripheral blood. The TCR was taken from a middle-aged man with active COVID-19. The CDR3 loop is CASSYRWQGDTEAFF. In nucleotides, the CDR3 is TGTGCCAGCAGTTACCGATGGCAGGGGGACACTGAAGCTTTCTTT.